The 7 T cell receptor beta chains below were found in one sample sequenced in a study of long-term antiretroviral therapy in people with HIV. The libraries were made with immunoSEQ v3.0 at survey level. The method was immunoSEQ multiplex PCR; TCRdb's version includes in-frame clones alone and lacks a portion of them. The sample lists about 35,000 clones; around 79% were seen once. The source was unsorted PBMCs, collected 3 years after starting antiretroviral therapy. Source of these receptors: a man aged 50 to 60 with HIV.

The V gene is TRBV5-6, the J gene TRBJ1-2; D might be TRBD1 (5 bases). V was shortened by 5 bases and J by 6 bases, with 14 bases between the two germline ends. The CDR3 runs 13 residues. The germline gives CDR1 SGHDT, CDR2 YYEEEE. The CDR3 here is CASSYLGAHGYTF. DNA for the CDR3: TGTGCCAGCAGTTACCTCGGGGCCCATGGCTACACCTTC.

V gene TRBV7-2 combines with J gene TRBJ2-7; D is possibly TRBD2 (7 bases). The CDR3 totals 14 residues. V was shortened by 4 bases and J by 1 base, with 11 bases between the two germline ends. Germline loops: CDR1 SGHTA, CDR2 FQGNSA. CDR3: CASSSRGGSYEQYF. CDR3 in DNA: TGTGCCAGCAGCTCAAGGGGGGGATCCTACGAGCAGTACTTC.

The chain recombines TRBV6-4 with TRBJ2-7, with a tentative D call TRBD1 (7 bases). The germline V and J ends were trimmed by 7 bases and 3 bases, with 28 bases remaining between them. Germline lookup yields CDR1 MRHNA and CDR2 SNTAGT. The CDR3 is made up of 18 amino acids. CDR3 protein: CASKFTIRGDPSFYEQYF. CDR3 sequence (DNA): TGTGCCAGCAAGTTTACGATCAGGGGGGACCCTTCTTTCTACGAGCAGTACTTC.

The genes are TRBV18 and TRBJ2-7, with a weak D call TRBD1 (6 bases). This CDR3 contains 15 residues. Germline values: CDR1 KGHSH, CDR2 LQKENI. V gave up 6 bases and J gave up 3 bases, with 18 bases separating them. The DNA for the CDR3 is TGTGCCAGCTCGAAAGGGGACACCAAAATCTACGAGCAGTACTTC. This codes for CASSKGDTKIYEQYF.

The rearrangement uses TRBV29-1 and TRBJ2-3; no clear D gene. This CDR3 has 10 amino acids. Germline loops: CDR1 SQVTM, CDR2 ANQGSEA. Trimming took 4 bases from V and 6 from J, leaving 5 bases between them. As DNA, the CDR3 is TGCAGCGTTGTTCGTGATACGCAGTATTTT. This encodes CSVVRDTQYF.

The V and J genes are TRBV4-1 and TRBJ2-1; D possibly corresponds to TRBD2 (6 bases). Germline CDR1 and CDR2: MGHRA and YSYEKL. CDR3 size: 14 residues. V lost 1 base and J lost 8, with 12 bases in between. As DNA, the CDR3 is TGCGCCAGCAGCCAAGGGGACTCGATTTATGAGCAGTTCTTC. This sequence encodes CASSQGDSIYEQFF.

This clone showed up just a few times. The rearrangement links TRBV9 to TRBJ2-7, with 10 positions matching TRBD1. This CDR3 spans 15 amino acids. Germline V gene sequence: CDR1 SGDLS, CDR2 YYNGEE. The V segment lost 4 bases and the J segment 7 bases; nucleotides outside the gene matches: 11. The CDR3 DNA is TGTGCCAGCAGCCCCTGGACAGGGGGGATCGGGGAGCAGTACTTC. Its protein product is CASSPWTGGIGEQYF.